These T cell receptor beta chains were read from a single sample in a study of blood T cell dynamics during melanoma immunotherapy. Profiling relied on immunoSEQ multiplex PCR, and the TCRdb table lists in-frame clones only, not all of them. The sample includes fewer than 16,000 clones, under 90% of them seen just once. Sequences were derived from blood, sampled from a patient treated with checkpoint blockade. These receptors were taken from a human donor with melanoma. The CDR3 runs from the conserved cysteine through the conserved F or W. A D gene is named only where the DNA matches it firmly. Size is omitted from some rows. Given values are once, few, many or a class for expanded clones.

V	size	D	J	DNA	CDR3
TRBV4-1	-	-	TRBJ2-1	TGTGCCAGCAGCCAAGAGGGGCGGGAGCAGTTCTTC	CASSQEGREQFF
TRBV6-1	few	TRBD1	TRBJ1-5	TGTGCCAGCAGTGAACCCTTGACAGGGTATAGCAATCAGCCCCAGCATTTT	CASSEPLTGYSNQPQHF
TRBV7-9	-	TRBD1	TRBJ1-3	TGTGCCAGCAGCTTGGTTACAGGGGGCTCTGGAAACACCATATATTTT	CASSLVTGGSGNTIYF
TRBV19	-	TRBD2	TRBJ2-4	TGTGCCAGTAGCGGAGCGGGGTGGAACATTCAGTACTTC	CASSGAGWNIQYF
TRBV6-5	-	-	TRBJ1-1	TGTGCCAGCAGTTACGAGGCTACAGTTGAAGCTTTCTTT	CASSYEATVEAFF
TRBV11-2	-	-	TRBJ2-2	TGTGCCAGCACCTACTCGGCGCTGGGGGCGAACACCGGGGAGCTGTTTTTT	CASTYSALGANTGELFF
TRBV9	-	TRBD1	TRBJ2-3	TGTGCCAGCAGCGCCGGACAGGGACCCGATACGCAGTATTTT	CASSAGQGPDTQYF
TRBV6-1	-	TRBD1	TRBJ1-2	TGTGCCAGCAGACAGGGGGCGGATAGTGGCTACACCTTC	CASRQGADSGYTF
TRBV28	-	TRBD2	TRBJ2-6	TGTGCCAGCAGTTTTTCCTACCCGGGGGGTGGGGCCAACGTCCTGACTTTC	CASSFSYPGGGANVLTF
TRBV10-3	-	-	TRBJ1-2	TGTGCCATATATAAAACAGGGACTTCCTATGGCTACACCTTC	CAIYKTGTSYGYTF
TRBV9	-	-	TRBJ1-2	TGTGCCAGCAGCGTAGGGACGGGGAACTATGGCTACACCTTC	CASSVGTGNYGYTF
TRBV4-1	-	TRBD1	TRBJ1-2	TGCGCCAGCAGCCAACCTACTGCAGGGGGGGCTAACTATGGCTACACCTTC	CASSQPTAGGANYGYTF
TRBV11-2	-	-	TRBJ1-1	TGTGCCAGCAGCTTTGGGGGTAGGACTGAAGCTTTCTTT	CASSFGGRTEAFF
TRBV7-9	once	-	TRBJ2-5	TGTGCCAGCAGCCGGGACCTTAAAGAGACCCAGTACTTC	CASSRDLKETQYF
TRBV28	-	TRBD1	TRBJ2-5	TGTGCCAGCAGTTCCGGGACAGGGGGCGGAAAGACCCAGTACTTC	CASSSGTGGGKTQYF
TRBV6-5	once	-	TRBJ2-1	TGTGCCAGCAGATTGGAGGTGTCTCTTGTCAATGGGCAGTTCTTC	CASRLEVSLVNGQFF
TRBV7-9	-	-	TRBJ2-7	TGTGCCAGCGGAGGCTGGGTCTGGCACGAGCAGTACTTC	CASGGWVWHEQYF
TRBV10-1	-	-	TRBJ1-1	TGCGCCAGCAAGGCCAGGGAAAACACTGAAGCTTTCTTT	CASKARENTEAFF
TRBV14	-	-	TRBJ2-3	TGTGCCAGCAGCTTACAGGTCCTCGCCCCAGATACGCAGTATTTT	CASSLQVLAPDTQYF
TRBV6-1	-	-	TRBJ1-2	TGTGCCAGCAGTGAAGCCCGGGGCAGGGTATTTTTTGGCTACACCTTC	CASSEARGRVFFGYTF
TRBV4-1	-	TRBD2	TRBJ2-7	TGCGCCAGCAGCCAGCAGACTAGCGGGGGCCCATTGGTGCAGTACTTC	CASSQQTSGGPLVQYF
TRBV14	-	TRBD2	TRBJ2-4	TGTGCCAGCAGCCAAGCAGCGGGGGACGGGAGCATTCAGTACTTC	CASSQAAGDGSIQYF
TRBV11-2	-	-	TRBJ2-5	TGTGCCAGCAGCATCGGGACATTTCAAGAGACCCAGTACTTC	CASSIGTFQETQYF
TRBV5-1	once	-	TRBJ2-1	TGCGCCAGCCGGGGATACTCCTACAATGAGCAGTTCTTC	CASRGYSYNEQFF
TRBV7-2	-	-	TRBJ1-2	TGTGCCAGCAGCTTAGGCTGGACGGGGTTCTATGGCTACACCTTC	CASSLGWTGFYGYTF
TRBV5-1	-	TRBD1	TRBJ2-7	TGCGCCAGCAGCTCCGGGACAGCACCCTACGAGCAGTACTTC	CASSSGTAPYEQYF
TRBV5-1	-	TRBD2	TRBJ2-2	TGCGCCAGCACCCCCCAAACTAGCGGCGGGGAGCTGTTTTTT	CASTPQTSGGELFF
TRBV2	-	TRBD1	TRBJ2-7	TGTGCCAGCAGTGAAGGTTACCGGGACAGCGAGCAGTACTTC	CASSEGYRDSEQYF
TRBV2	-	-	TRBJ2-4	TGTGCCAGCAGTGAAGTTCGGGGAGGTAGAAACATTCAGTACTTC	CASSEVRGGRNIQYF
TRBV13	-	-	TRBJ2-5	TGTGCCAGCAGCTTAGCCCTCTACCCCGGACTTGTAGAAGAGACCCAGTACTTC	CASSLALYPGLVEETQYF
TRBV7-6	-	TRBD2	TRBJ2-2	TGTGCCAGCAGCACGGGACTAGCGGGGGGGCCGGCCGGGGAGCTGTTTTTT	CASSTGLAGGPAGELFF
TRBV29-1	-	TRBD1	TRBJ2-1	TGCAGCTCCCGAATCGGGACAGGGGAGGATGAGCAGTTCTTC	CSSRIGTGEDEQFF
TRBV28	-	-	TRBJ1-2	TGTGCCAGCAGGGGCTCAGAAACTCCTTCGAGGGGCTACACCTTC	CASRGSETPSRGYTF
TRBV29-1	once	-	TRBJ2-3	TGCAGCGTTGAGGACGGCTTCACAGATACGCAGTATTTT	CSVEDGFTDTQYF
TRBV6-6	-	-	TRBJ2-2	TGTGCCAGCAGTTATTATCTACAGGGAGGGCTGTTTTTT	CASSYYLQGGLFF
TRBV11-2	-	TRBD1	TRBJ2-5	TGTGCCAGCAGCCGAAGGACAGGGGCCCAAGAGACCCAGTACTTC	CASSRRTGAQETQYF
TRBV30	-	-	TRBJ1-5	TGTGCCTGGAGCGTCGGGGAGCCCCAGCATTTT	CAWSVGEPQHF
TRBV28	-	-	TRBJ2-1	TGTGCCAGCAGTTTAGGACAGTCGGAATACAATGAGCAGTTCTTC	CASSLGQSEYNEQFF
TRBV6-5	-	TRBD1	TRBJ1-6	TGTGCCAGCAGTGGACAGGTTCTGGCACCCCTCCACTTT	CASSGQVLAPLHF
TRBV9	-	TRBD2	TRBJ2-5	TGTGCCAGCTCTATCTCCCCTAGCGGGGGGGAGACCCAGTACTTC	CASSISPSGGETQYF
TRBV6-5	-	TRBD1	TRBJ1-5	TGTGCCAGCAGTACCGGACAGGTTAGCAATCAGCCCCAGCATTTT	CASSTGQVSNQPQHF
TRBV28	-	-	TRBJ1-5	TGTGCCAGCACCTTTCAGGGTTTGCCCCAGCATTTT	CASTFQGLPQHF
TRBV6-6	-	TRBD2	TRBJ2-7	TGTGCCAGCAGTTACAGGGAGGGATACGAGCAGTACTTC	CASSYREGYEQYF
TRBV9	-	TRBD1	TRBJ2-5	TGTGCCAGCAGCGATGACAGGGTGTGGGAGACCCAGTACTTC	CASSDDRVWETQYF
TRBV27	-	-	TRBJ2-5	TGTGCCAGCACCATCCAAGAGACCCAGTACTTC	CASTIQETQYF
TRBV5-8	-	-	TRBJ1-1	TGTGCCAGCAGCCCAGGGGCTTGGGGCACTGAAGCTTTCTTT	CASSPGAWGTEAFF
TRBV9	-	TRBD1	TRBJ1-2	TGTGCCAGCAGCGTAGATGGAACAGGGGGCTATGGCTACACCTTC	CASSVDGTGGYGYTF
TRBV7-9	-	-	TRBJ2-1	TGTGCCAGCAGCTTAGATAGGCCAGTTTGGCGGTTCTTC	CASSLDRPVWRFF
TRBV5-5	-	TRBD2	TRBJ2-5	TGTGCCAGCAGCTCCCGACTAGCGGGGGCCCAAGAGACCCAGTACTTC	CASSSRLAGAQETQYF
TRBV4-2	-	TRBD1	TRBJ2-2	TGTGCCAGCGGAATGAGGGGGCAAGGAGCCGGGGAGCTGTTTTTT	CASGMRGQGAGELFF
TRBV6-6	once	-	TRBJ1-1	TGTGCCAGCAGTTCTAACATCGCTCTCGCTGAAGCTTTCTTT	CASSSNIALAEAFF